This is a list of T cell receptor beta chains from one sample in a study of cytomegalovirus exposure and HLA in healthy donors. Using immunoSEQ multiplex PCR, the repertoire was profiled, and TCRdb retains in-frame clones only, with some absent. The sample includes some 65,000 clones, roughly 77% seen only once; the top ten take roughly a quarter. The sequencing input was PBMCs. The source is a woman aged 40-49 years in good health and CMV-seropositive. CDR3s include the opening cysteine and the closing phenylalanine or tryptophan. D genes are given only for firm matches. The size entry is marked missing in some rows and otherwise reads once, few, many or a size class.

D	size	V	J	CDR3	DNA
TRBD2	NA	TRBV14	TRBJ2-1	CASSQVHLAGGNEQFF	TGTGCCAGCAGCCAAGTCCACCTAGCGGGGGGGAATGAGCAGTTCTTC
NA	NA	TRBV2	TRBJ2-3	CASFRDTYTDTQYF	TGTGCCAGCTTCCGGGACACTTACACAGATACGCAGTATTTT
TRBD1	once	TRBV5-1	TRBJ1-1	CASSDRVRSEAFF	TGCGCCAGCAGCGACAGGGTTCGGAGTGAAGCTTTCTTT
TRBD1	many	TRBV6-1	TRBJ1-1	CASTLEGGMNTEAFF	TGTGCCAGCACCCTCGAAGGGGGCATGAACACTGAAGCTTTCTTT
TRBD1	few	TRBV30	TRBJ1-1	CAWMRDRRNTEAFF	TGTGCCTGGATGCGGGACAGGAGAAACACTGAAGCTTTCTTT
NA	few	TRBV5-4	TRBJ1-2	CASSIDRTDFYGYTF	TGTGCCAGCAGCATAGACAGAACCGATTTCTATGGCTACACCTTC
TRBD1	NA	TRBV30	TRBJ1-4	CAWSGTGDEKLFF	TGTGCCTGGTCCGGGACAGGGGATGAAAAACTGTTTTTT
TRBD2	NA	TRBV5-1	TRBJ2-7	CASSLVGSGSYEQYF	TGCGCCAGCAGCTTGGTGGGTAGCGGGTCCTACGAGCAGTACTTC
NA	NA	TRBV11-2	TRBJ2-3	CASSFFGRQGTDTQYF	TGTGCCAGCAGCTTCTTCGGCCGACAGGGCACAGATACGCAGTATTTT
TRBD1	NA	TRBV5-8	TRBJ1-5	CASRSDRGGNQPQHF	TGTGCCAGCAGATCCGACAGGGGTGGCAATCAGCCCCAGCATTTT
NA	NA	TRBV11-2	TRBJ2-7	CASSLQGFYEQYF	TGTGCCAGCAGCTTACAGGGGTTTTACGAGCAGTACTTC
TRBD2	NA	TRBV7-2	TRBJ2-1	CASSRGGGYNEQFF	TGTGCCAGCAGTCGGGGCGGGGGTTACAATGAGCAGTTCTTC
NA	once	TRBV15	TRBJ1-4	CATSSSGTPIGKLFF	TGTGCCACCAGCAGTTCCGGGACTCCGATTGGAAAACTGTTTTTT
NA	NA	TRBV2	TRBJ1-1	CASSETGWNTEAFF	TGTGCCAGCAGTGAAACGGGTTGGAACACTGAAGCTTTCTTT
NA	NA	TRBV7-2	TRBJ2-7	CASSFAELSEQYF	TGTGCCAGCAGCTTTGCCGAGCTGAGCGAGCAGTACTTC
TRBD1	NA	TRBV6-1	TRBJ1-2	CASSGTGGGIGYGYTF	TGTGCCAGCAGTGGCACAGGGGGCGGGATCGGCTATGGCTACACCTTC
NA	NA	TRBV5-4	TRBJ2-7	CASSSPGESAYEQYF	TGTGCCAGCAGCTCCCCCGGGGAGTCCGCCTACGAGCAGTACTTC
NA	NA	TRBV2	TRBJ2-7	CASSTGPPYEQYF	TGTGCCAGCAGCACAGGGCCCCCCTACGAGCAGTACTTC
TRBD1	NA	TRBV30	TRBJ1-4	CAWSRPGQRYEKLFF	TGTGCCTGGAGTAGACCGGGACAGCGGTATGAAAAACTGTTTTTT
TRBD1	NA	TRBV5-1	TRBJ1-1	CASSLYRGSEAFF	TGCGCCAGCAGCTTGTACAGGGGGTCTGAAGCTTTCTTT
NA	few	TRBV11-2	TRBJ1-1	CASSYQGMNTEAFF	TGTGCCAGCAGCTACCAGGGGATGAACACTGAAGCTTTCTTT
TRBD1	few	TRBV6-5	TRBJ1-2	CASSVQTGLHYGYTF	TGTGCCAGCAGTGTTCAGACAGGGCTCCACTATGGCTACACCTTC
NA	NA	TRBV4-1	TRBJ1-2	CASSPAGGNYGYTF	TGCGCCAGCAGCCCAGCGGGTGGTAACTATGGCTACACCTTC
TRBD1	NA	TRBV7-2	TRBJ2-7	CASSFPTGGARSYEQYF	TGTGCCAGCAGCTTTCCCACAGGGGGCGCCCGGTCCTACGAGCAGTACTTC
NA	NA	TRBV19	TRBJ2-1	CASRPRGSQYNEQFF	TGTGCCAGTAGGCCTAGGGGTTCCCAATACAATGAGCAGTTCTTC
TRBD1	NA	TRBV5-6	TRBJ2-3	CASSSKGAWDTQYF	TGTGCCAGCAGCTCGAAGGGGGCGTGGGATACGCAGTATTTT
TRBD1	NA	TRBV29-1	TRBJ2-7	CSVSDRGFNEQYF	TGCAGCGTGTCGGACAGGGGGTTTAACGAGCAGTACTTC
NA	NA	TRBV7-7	TRBJ2-1	CASSARRGNEQFF	TGTGCCAGCAGCGCTCGGCGGGGTAATGAGCAGTTCTTC
TRBD1	once	TRBV7-9	TRBJ1-3	CSSSASGGWPGNTIYF	TGTTCCAGCAGCGCCTCAGGGGGTTGGCCTGGAAACACCATATATTTT
TRBD1	NA	TRBV13	TRBJ2-1	CASSLRMDRGNEQFF	TGTGCCAGCAGCTTACGAATGGACAGGGGGAATGAGCAGTTCTTC
TRBD2	NA	TRBV9	TRBJ2-2	CASSVVPGGNTGELFF	TGTGCCAGCAGCGTAGTGCCGGGGGGGAACACCGGGGAGCTGTTTTTT
TRBD1	NA	TRBV29-1	TRBJ1-2	CSVIQGADGYTF	TGCAGCGTTATACAGGGGGCCGATGGCTACACCTTC
TRBD2	NA	TRBV7-9	TRBJ2-2	CSSSSSGGELFF	TGTTCCAGCAGCTCTAGCGGCGGGGAGCTGTTTTTT
NA	NA	TRBV2	TRBJ1-6	CASTEGVNSSPLHF	TGTGCCAGCACCGAGGGCGTCAACTCCTCACCCCTCCACTTT
TRBD2	few	TRBV25-1	TRBJ2-3	CASSRRGDHTDTQYF	TGTGCCAGCAGTCGGCGGGGGGACCACACAGATACGCAGTATTTT
TRBD2	NA	TRBV7-2	TRBJ2-7	CASSLGTSGGSYEQYF	TGTGCCAGCAGCTTAGGGACTAGCGGGGGGTCCTACGAGCAGTACTTC
NA	NA	TRBV6-1	TRBJ1-1	CASPPIGGSEAFF	TGTGCCAGCCCTCCCATTGGGGGCTCTGAAGCTTTCTTT
NA	NA	TRBV9	TRBJ2-7	CASSVDQQGYEQYF	TGTGCCAGCAGCGTAGATCAGCAGGGTTACGAGCAGTACTTC
NA	NA	TRBV5-1	TRBJ2-7	CASSLMDGLLYEQYF	TGCGCCAGCAGCTTGATGGACGGACTTTTGTACGAGCAGTACTTC
NA	NA	TRBV29-1	TRBJ2-1	CSLHSRGLGYNEQFF	TGCAGCCTTCACTCCAGGGGATTGGGCTACAATGAGCAGTTCTTC
NA	NA	TRBV30	TRBJ2-2	CAGLLANTGELFF	TGTGCCGGCCTACTAGCGAACACCGGGGAGCTGTTTTTT
TRBD1	NA	TRBV19	TRBJ1-3	CASSIKGAPGNTIYF	TGTGCCAGTAGTATAAAGGGGGCGCCCGGAAACACCATATATTTT
TRBD1	few	TRBV7-2	TRBJ1-2	CASSPPGAGGSLGYTF	TGTGCCAGCAGCCCCCCCGGGGCAGGGGGGTCGTTGGGCTACACCTTC
TRBD1	NA	TRBV7-2	TRBJ1-1	CASSLAPLGRGLTEAFF	TGTGCCAGCAGCTTAGCCCCATTGGGCAGGGGGCTCACTGAAGCTTTCTTT
NA	NA	TRBV9	TRBJ1-2	CASSVKPGTLYGYTF	TGTGCCAGCAGCGTAAAGCCCGGGACACTCTATGGCTACACCTTC